The T cell receptor beta chain described here comes from a study of CD8+ T cells in alopecia areata. CDR1 is SQVTM and CDR2 is ANQGSEA in the germline V gene. V lost 4 bases to trimming and J lost 7 bases; unmatched junction nucleotides: 5. The CDR3 extends over 13 amino acids. Following extraction, RNA underwent reverse transcription to cDNA, which served as the sequencing template. Profiling relied on immunoSEQ multiplex PCR, and the TCRdb table lists in-frame clones only, not all of them. The table records roughly 250,000 clones, 67% of them present only once. The chain couples TRBV29-1 to TRBJ2-1, with 9 bases aligning to TRBD1. This clonotype originated in a human donor with alopecia areata. The source was CD4+ T cells sorted from blood, collected at week 0. CDR3 residues: CSVANRGQNEQFF. The CDR3 DNA sequence: TGCAGCGTTGCGAACAGGGGGCAGAATGAGCAGTTCTTC.